This is a list of T cell receptor beta chains from one sample in a study of blood T cells in healthy people across ages. A single record per CDR3 protein comes from TCRdb applying MiXCR to the 5' RACE reads. The sample records about 630,000 distinct CDR3 sequences, under 25% being singletons. Sequencing was done on a sample of blood. These receptor sequences come from a man between 65 and 85 years old in good health. Each CDR3 is given without its conserved first and last residue. Fields, in order: V gene, J gene, CDR3 protein.

>TRBV10-3|TRBJ2-7
AISESQGASYEQY
>TRBV4-1|TRBJ2-7
ASSQVVGTAEYEQC
>TRBV20-1|TRBJ2-5
SARDIGQGLETQY
>TRBV5-1|TRBJ1-5
ASSPMGDRQPQH
>TRBV20-1|TRBJ2-5
SAEQGAQGETQY
>TRBV7-2|TRBJ2-6
ASSPYRAGANVLT
>TRBV14|TRBJ2-5
ASSRIRDRCF
>TRBV15|TRBJ2-5
ATSRVGAVQETQY
>TRBV2|TRBJ1-1
ASTRGAEYMNTEAF
>TRBV6-5|TRBJ2-5
ASSTDRGAVETQY
>TRBV6-4|TRBJ1-2
ASSVGPGSRGYT
>TRBV5-8|TRBJ2-5
ASSLGAGAFQETQY
>TRBV20-1|TRBJ2-1
SARVVRGTYNEQF
>TRBV11-2|TRBJ2-5
ASSVSGGGETQY
>TRBV19|TRBJ2-5
ASSIEGFQETQY
>TRBV7-2|TRBJ1-4
ASSPRTGSNEKLF
>TRBV11-3|.
ASSTTGLAPENEQF
>TRBV15|TRBJ2-1
ATSTKTSGRSSYNEQF